Presented here are 9 T cell receptor beta chains from one specimen sequenced in a study of T cell repertoires in cytomegalovirus infection. TCRdb recomputed calls from the reads with MiXCR, one row per CDR3 protein. The sample shows about 830,000 distinct CDR3 sequences, approximately 32% of them seen only once. No antigen has been assigned to these receptors. This sample comprised cultured CD8+ T cells from PBMCs, obtained from culture after CMV antigen stimulation. The receptors come from a human donor in good health (CMV status not recorded). Some clones in this sample may be carry-over from other donors' samples.

This clonotype was observed at least ten times. The chain is built from TRBV7-8 and TRBJ2-5; D is undetermined. V was shortened by 0 bases and J by 5 bases, with 16 bases between the two germline ends. Per germline, CDR1 SGHVS and CDR2 FQNEAQ. The CDR3 length is 16 residues. CDR3 in DNA: TGTGCCAGCAGCTTAGCGCGAGGAGAGTCCAGGGAGACCCAGTACTTC. Translated: CASSLARGESRETQYF.

The rearrangement links TRBV10-2 to TRBJ1-2; 9 bases fit TRBD1. With V trimmed by 4 bases and J by 4 bases, 10 bases remained unmatched. The CDR3 runs 16 residues. Germline V gives CDR1 WSHSY, CDR2 SAAADI. This CDR3 is CASSGFRDREIYGYTF. The CDR3 DNA reads as TGCGCCAGCAGTGGTTTCCGGGACAGGGAGATCTATGGCTACACCTTC.

The chain carries TRBV10-3 and TRBJ1-3; 10 positions agree with TRBD1. After removal of 6 bases from V and 2 bases from J, the junction contained 16 bases not matched to a gene. Per germline, CDR1 ENHRY and CDR2 SYGVKD. CDR3 length: 19 amino acids. CDR3 sequence: CAIRVPLFDRGLPGNTIYF. The CDR3 DNA reads TGTGCCATCAGGGTCCCACTCTTCGACAGGGGGCTACCTGGAAACACCATATATTTT.

A few counts support this clonotype. The chain is built from TRBV25-1 and TRBJ2-3, with a weak D call TRBD1 (6 bases). The CDR3 is 15 amino acids. V shed 1 base and J shed 4 bases, with 12 bases lying between them. CDR1 and CDR2 from the germline V gene are MGHDK and SYGVNS. Here the CDR3 DNA reads TGTGCCAGCAGTGAATGGGGGCATGTCCCAGATACGCAGTATTTT. Amino acids: CASSEWGHVPDTQYF.

The gene calls are TRBV7-6 and TRBJ2-1, with D possibly called TRBD1 or TRBD2 (5 bases each). V lost 4 bases, J lost 8 bases, and 18 bases lay in between. Germline CDR1 and CDR2: SGHVS and FNYEAQ. The CDR3 runs 15 residues. CDR3 amino acids: CASSWGRQRDDEQFF. CDR3 nucleotides: TGTGCCAGCAGCTGGGGACGACAGAGAGACGATGAGCAGTTCTTC.

The chain couples TRBV7-8 to TRBJ2-5; TRBD2 matches at 14 bases. J lost 5 bases, V lost 1 base, and 3 bases had no gene match. The CDR3 length is 16 residues. Germline values: CDR1 SGHVS, CDR2 FQNEAQ. CDR3 nucleotide sequence: TGTGCCAGCAGCTTAGAGGGACTAGCGGGGGACGAGACCCAGTACTTC. The encoded protein is CASSLEGLAGDETQYF. The full variable domain, in which reference TRBV7-8 and TRBJ2-5 provide the parts outside the CDR3, is GAGVSQSPRYKVAKRGQDVALRCDPISGHVSLFWYQQALGQGPEFLTYFQNEAQLDKSGLPSDRFFAERPEGSVSTLKIQRTQQEDSAVYLCASSLEGLAGDETQYFGPGTRLLVL.

The chain employs TRBV11-1 and TRBJ2-7, with D possibly matching TRBD1 (6 bases). Trimming pared 6 bases from V and 5 bases from J, leaving 20 bases between. This CDR3 is built from 15 residues. Looked up from germline, CDR1 is SGHAT and CDR2 is FQDESV (reference sequence). In DNA form, the CDR3 reads TGTGCCAGCAGGCCGAGGCAGGGGAACCCCCACGAGCAGTACGTC. Amino acids: CASRPRQGNPHEQYV.

In regard to this clonotype: One junction end does not reproduce the germline sequence, and a read error may be involved. The genes are TRBV7-6 and TRBJ1-3, with 7 bases that match TRBD1. CDR1 is SGHVS, CDR2 FNYEAQ, per germline. CDR3 size: 15 residues. CDR3 in DNA: TGTGTCAGCAGCTCCGGGACAGACAATGGAAACACCATATATTTT. It yields the protein CVSSSGTDNGNTIYF.

The rearrangement uses TRBV6-2 or TRBV6-3 and TRBJ2-7, with a possible D match to TRBD1 (5 bases). Trimming took 3 bases from V and 3 from J, leaving 9 bases between them. There are 13 residues in the CDR3. In germline, CDR1 is MNHEY, CDR2 SVGEGT. This CDR3 is CASSYGAYYEQYV. The DNA for the CDR3 is TGTGCCAGCAGTTATGGGGCCTACTACGAGCAGTACGTC.